The sequence of this T cell receptor beta chain was determined in a study of blood T cell repertoires in COVID-19. Overall study context: Both acute and convalescent COVID-19 samples were obtained from the United States, Italy and Spain. T cells, B-cell-depleted T cells, or PBMCs provided the cDNA or gDNA that served as material.

The CDR3 spans 15 residues. The germline V gene encodes CDR1 KGHSH and CDR2 LQKENI. V was cut by 3 bases and J by 1 base, with 11 bases left in between. Per the authors' pipeline: Nucleated cell counts were estimated from reference gene primer amplification. Clones were sequenced by immunoSEQ multiplex PCR, and TCRdb holds only the in-frame ones, with some missing. Clone size and V and J calls were adopted from that table, with D and trimming inferred from the DNA. This sample has 50,000 to 65,000 clones, with over 65% found just once. The sample consisted of peripheral blood. The source of this sequence is a man aged 35 to 55 with active COVID-19. The rearrangement links TRBV18 to TRBJ2-3; D perhaps matches TRBD1 (5 bases). Here the CDR3 reads CASSPVGHGTDTQYF. DNA for the CDR3: TGTGCCAGCTCACCGGTTGGACACGGCACAGATACGCAGTATTTT.